The rows below give T cell receptor beta chains drawn from one sample of a study of cytomegalovirus exposure and HLA in healthy donors. TCRdb's table, derived via immunoSEQ multiplex PCR, lists solely in-frame clones and lacks some. The sample shows about 150,000 clones, 80% to 85% of them seen only once. Specimen: PBMCs. The receptors were sampled from a woman between 18 and 29 years old in good health and CMV-seronegative. Both conserved end residues are part of each CDR3. Fields, in order: D gene, V gene, clone size, J gene, CDR3 DNA, CDR3 protein. A D gene is named only where the DNA matches it firmly. Rows may omit the clone size; those that give it use once, few, many or a size class.

NA	TRBV4-1	NA	TRBJ1-1	TGCGCCAGCAGCCTCGCCGGGACATCGAACACTGAAGCTTTCTTT	CASSLAGTSNTEAFF
TRBD1	TRBV6-1	NA	TRBJ2-7	TGTGCCAGCAGGGACAGGGGGCCCTACGAGCAGTACTTC	CASRDRGPYEQYF
TRBD1	TRBV29-1	NA	TRBJ2-1	TGCAGCGTGAGGGGACAGGAAGTTTTTCAGTTCTTC	CSVRGQEVFQFF
TRBD1	TRBV19	NA	TRBJ2-7	TGTGCCACCTCCGAGACAGGGGCCGGGATAAGGGGTGGCGAGCAGTACTTC	CATSETGAGIRGGEQYF
NA	TRBV5-6	NA	TRBJ1-1	TGTGCCAGCAGCTTTGACATCCTGAACACTGAAGCTTTCTTT	CASSFDILNTEAFF
TRBD2	TRBV7-3	few	TRBJ2-1	TGTGCCAGCAGATGTAAGGGACTAGCGGGGACTAGCTCCTACAATGAGCAGTTCTTC	CASRCKGLAGTSSYNEQFF
TRBD1	TRBV19	NA	TRBJ1-5	TGTGCCAGTAGTAGGGACAGGGCCTACAATCAGCCCCAGCATTTT	CASSRDRAYNQPQHF
NA	TRBV21-1	NA	TRBJ1-1	TGTGCCAGCAGCCCAGCCGACAGGAGCTCTGTTATGAACACTGAAGCTTTCTTT	CASSPADRSSVMNTEAFF
TRBD1	TRBV19	NA	TRBJ1-5	TGTGCCAGTAGTATTCCCGTTGGACAGGGGATTCAGCCCCAGCATTTT	CASSIPVGQGIQPQHF
NA	TRBV30	NA	TRBJ2-7	TGTGCCTGGAGCGAGGAGGCGCCGGGCTACGAGCAGTACTTC	CAWSEEAPGYEQYF
NA	TRBV7-3	NA	TRBJ1-2	TGTGCCAGCAGCCTCGGGGGGAACTATGGCTACACCTTC	CASSLGGNYGYTF
NA	TRBV5-6	NA	TRBJ1-2	TGTGCCAGCAGCCTCGGTGGAGGGTCCCGGAACTATGGCTACACCTTC	CASSLGGGSRNYGYTF
TRBD1	TRBV5-1	NA	TRBJ1-4	TGCGCCAGCAGCCCACCGACAGGGTCGGGGGCTAATGAAAAACTGTTTTTT	CASSPPTGSGANEKLFF
TRBD1	TRBV28	NA	TRBJ1-5	TGTGCCAGCGCCTGGGACAGGGGAAATCAGCCCCAGCATTTT	CASAWDRGNQPQHF
TRBD1	TRBV7-9	NA	TRBJ2-1	TGTGCCAGCAGCTCGCCGGGACAGGGCAATGAGCAGTTCTTC	CASSSPGQGNEQFF
NA	TRBV19	NA	TRBJ1-5	TGTGCCAGTAGTATCTTGGAGCTCAATCAGCCCCAGCATTTT	CASSILELNQPQHF
NA	TRBV18	NA	TRBJ1-1	TGTGCCAGCTCACCACCGAACGGGAGAGGGGACACTGAAGCTTTCTTT	CASSPPNGRGDTEAFF
TRBD1	TRBV6-1	NA	TRBJ1-2	TGTGCCAGCAGTGGGACAGGGATCTATGGCTACACCTTC	CASSGTGIYGYTF
NA	TRBV19	NA	TRBJ1-1	TGTGCCAGTAGTAAAGGACCCGCGGGACGCCGAGGGAACACTGAAGCTTTCTTT	CASSKGPAGRRGNTEAFF
NA	TRBV7-3	once	TRBJ2-7	TGTGCCAGCAGGGACAGTAGCTCCTACGAGCAGTACTTC	CASRDSSSYEQYF
NA	TRBV29-1	NA	TRBJ2-7	TGCAGCGTTGAAGTAGGCGGCCTTAGCTCCTACGAGCAGTACTTC	CSVEVGGLSSYEQYF
TRBD1	TRBV27	NA	TRBJ1-2	TGTGCCAGCAGTTCGGCAGGGGGAAACTATGGCTACACCTTC	CASSSAGGNYGYTF
NA	TRBV5-1	NA	TRBJ2-5	TGCGCCAGCAGCCCTGGACAGGGAGGGATTCAAGAGACCCAGTACTTC	CASSPGQGGIQETQYF
TRBD2	TRBV12-5	NA	TRBJ2-3	TGTGCTAGTGGTGTGGGACTAGCGGGGGGCGATACGCAGTATTTT	CASGVGLAGGDTQYF
TRBD1	TRBV6-1	few	TRBJ1-2	TGTGCCAGCAGTGCGGACAGGGGGGGACACCCCTTC	CASSADRGGHPF
NA	TRBV16	few	TRBJ1-1	TGTGCCAGCAGCCAAGTAACAGCAAACACTGAAGCTTTCTTT	CASSQVTANTEAFF
TRBD2	TRBV2	NA	TRBJ2-2	TGTGCCATAGGAACGGGGGGGGCGTCCACCGGGGAGCTGTTTTTT	CAIGTGGASTGELFF
TRBD2	TRBV7-9	few	TRBJ2-3	TGTGCCAGCAGATCACTGCTAGCGGGGGAGGGAGATACGCAGTATTTT	CASRSLLAGEGDTQYF
NA	TRBV7-6	few	TRBJ1-1	TGTGCCAGCAGACTTAACCCCACTTCGGGGGAGGACACTGAAGCTTTCTTT	CASRLNPTSGEDTEAFF
NA	TRBV5-4	NA	TRBJ1-1	TGTGCCAGCAGCTTTTCCCCAGGGGCAGGCACTGAAGCTTTCTTT	CASSFSPGAGTEAFF
TRBD1	TRBV19	NA	TRBJ1-4	TGTGCCAGTAAAACCACCCGACAGGGAACTAATGAAAAACTGTTTTTT	CASKTTRQGTNEKLFF
TRBD2	TRBV2	NA	TRBJ2-3	TGTGCCAGCCTCGTAACGGGGGGGAGCGCAGATACGCAGTATTTT	CASLVTGGSADTQYF
NA	TRBV20-1	NA	TRBJ2-3	TGCAGTGCTAGAGTATCAGATACGCAGTATTTT	CSARVSDTQYF
TRBD1	TRBV18	NA	TRBJ2-7	TGTGCCAGCTCACCCTTGGGACAGGTCTCGTACGAGCAGTACTTC	CASSPLGQVSYEQYF
TRBD1	TRBV7-9	few	TRBJ2-1	TGTGCCAGCAGCTTAGGCAGGGGGCGTCTCTACAATGAGCAGTTCTTC	CASSLGRGRLYNEQFF
NA	TRBV5-5	once	TRBJ2-5	TGTGCCAGCAGCTTGGCGGGACTGAGACAAGAGACCCAGTACTTC	CASSLAGLRQETQYF
NA	TRBV10-2	NA	TRBJ2-2	TGCGCCAGCACTTTTACCGGGGAGCTGTTTTTT	CASTFTGELFF
NA	TRBV9	NA	TRBJ2-5	TGTGCCAGCAGCACCCGGTACCAAGAGACCCAGTACTTC	CASSTRYQETQYF
NA	TRBV30	NA	TRBJ2-5	TGTGCCTGGAGTGACGGGTTACAAGAGACCCAGTACTTC	CAWSDGLQETQYF
NA	TRBV11-2	NA	TRBJ1-2	TGTGCCAGCAGCTTAGGAGGGGGTCGTGGCTACACCTTC	CASSLGGGRGYTF
TRBD1	TRBV5-1	NA	TRBJ2-7	TGCGCCAGCAGCGTGACGGGACAGGGGAGAGAGCAGTACTTC	CASSVTGQGREQYF
TRBD1	TRBV10-3	NA	TRBJ1-6	TGTGCCATCAGTCTGACAGGGGATAATTCACCCCTCCACTTT	CAISLTGDNSPLHF
NA	TRBV6-1	few	TRBJ1-6	TGTGCCAGCAGTGTGAGAGTCGAGAATTCACCCCTCCACTTT	CASSVRVENSPLHF
NA	TRBV7-2	few	TRBJ2-7	TGTGCCAGCAGCTTAGGGAATTACTACGAGCAGTACTTC	CASSLGNYYEQYF
NA	TRBV14	NA	TRBJ2-7	TGTGCCAGCAGCCAAGAGCCGGGTACCGAGCAGTACTTC	CASSQEPGTEQYF
TRBD1	TRBV28	NA	TRBJ1-1	TGTGCCAGCAGCTCCAGGGGGGACACTGAAGCTTTCTTT	CASSSRGDTEAFF
TRBD2	TRBV28	NA	TRBJ2-7	TGTGCCAGCAGTTTACATAGCGGGAACTACGAGCAGTACTTC	CASSLHSGNYEQYF
TRBD1	TRBV29-1	NA	TRBJ1-2	TGCAGCGTCATGACAGGGGATGGCTACACCTTC	CSVMTGDGYTF
TRBD2	TRBV6-4	NA	TRBJ2-1	TGTGCCAGCAGTGAAGATAGCGGGGGAGCGAATGAGCAGTTCTTC	CASSEDSGGANEQFF
NA	TRBV21-1	NA	TRBJ1-5	TGTGCCAGCAGCAAAAGCCCCGACAGGGTAAGTAGCAATCAGCCCCAGCATTTT	CASSKSPDRVSSNQPQHF
TRBD2	TRBV14	NA	TRBJ2-1	TGTGCCAGCAGCCAGTATAGCGGGGGGTATGGGGACAATGAGCAGTTCTTC	CASSQYSGGYGDNEQFF
TRBD2	TRBV11-2	NA	TRBJ2-7	TGTGCCAGCAGCCCTTTTCGGGCGGGGGAGCGGTACGAGCAGTACTTC	CASSPFRAGERYEQYF
NA	TRBV18	NA	TRBJ1-5	TGTGCCAGCTCACCAATAAGGGGCAGGGGTATGGGAAGCAATCAGCCCCAGCATTTT	CASSPIRGRGMGSNQPQHF